This TCR beta chain comes out of a study of blood T cell repertoires in COVID-19. Overall study: Donors in the United States, Italy and Spain gave samples during acute or convalescent COVID-19.

Repertoires were generated with immunoSEQ multiplex PCR, while TCRdb's copy carries only in-frame clones and drops some. Of some 150,000 clones in the sample, about 86% were seen once. Germline CDR1 is SGHVS and CDR2 is FNYEAQ. The CDR3 runs 16 residues. Trimming cost V 1 base and J 4 bases; bases outside gene matches: 3. The rearrangement links TRBV7-6 to TRBJ1-6, with 8 bases identical to TRBD1. The material sequenced was peripheral blood. The source is a woman aged 60-75 years with acute or convalescent COVID-19. The CDR3 loop reads CASSLDRGTYNSPLHF. CDR3 in DNA: TGTGCCAGCAGCTTAGACAGGGGGACTTATAATTCACCCCTCCACTTT.